The TCR beta chain described here comes from a study of siplizumab effects on memory and regulatory T cells. The repertoire was sequenced with immunoSEQ multiplex PCR; TCRdb's copy has only in-frame clones and lacks some. The repertoire has approximately 70,000 clones, about 90% of them found once; the top ten carry roughly 30%. On this clone: The antigen is unknown.

Findings and limits, study-wide: Among sequences traceable to unstimulated CD4+ memory cells, alloreactive ones were significantly reduced by siplizumab. Naive T cells appeared more diverse than memory cells and seemed to be major alloresponse contributors.

The CDR3 spans 15 residues. The V gene's germline CDR1 is MNHEY and CDR2 SVGAGI. The V and J ends lost 4 bases and 8 bases respectively, with 18 bases between them. This chain uses TRBV6-5 with TRBJ1-5, with D possibly matching TRBD1 (5 bases). Sequencing was done on a sample of CD8+ T cells sorted from blood. The sequence was collected from a human donor in good health. CDR3 coding DNA: TGTGCCAGCAGTTCCGAATCCGGGACTAAGGAGCCCCAGCATTTT. It specifies CASSSESGTKEPQHF.